Sequencing of this T cell receptor beta chain was carried out in a study of cytomegalovirus exposure and HLA in healthy donors. For this clone: Its cognate antigen is unknown.

The germline V gene encodes CDR1 MNHEY and CDR2 SMNVEV (reference sequence). Trimming cost V 6 bases and J 2 bases, with 17 bases left between them. This CDR3 is 15 amino acids long. PCR employed 60 Vbeta and 13 Jbeta primers. Repertoires were generated with immunoSEQ multiplex PCR, while TCRdb's copy carries only in-frame clones and drops some. Among 150,000 to 170,000 clones listed, around 84% were seen once. Study-wide findings and caveats: TCR beta chains associated with HLA were, in a later analysis, more clonally expanded than equally common others. TCR beta chains numbering 150 to 200 were designated cytomegalovirus-associated.

The rearrangement uses TRBV27 and TRBJ2-7; D not certain. The origin of this receptor is a woman aged 40 to 50 in good health and CMV-seropositive. Sequenced sample: PBMCs. For the CDR3, the DNA is TGTGCCAGCAGCCGAGACTTGAGAGGAACCTACGAGCAGTACTTC. Its translation: CASSRDLRGTYEQYF.